Listed below are T cell receptor beta chains from one sample, sequenced in a study of post-analysis software for immune sequencing data. One entry per CDR3 protein, called by TCRdb with MiXCR from the PCR reads. The sample holds some 260,000 distinct CDR3 sequences, about 38% seen once. Sequencing used blood. All receptors come from a girl aged 5-17 years with multiple sclerosis. Each CDR3 is given with its conserved first and last residue. A D gene is named only where the DNA matches it firmly. Expanded clones get a size class; other rows say once, few or many, or leave the size out.

clone_size	d_call	j_call	v_call	cdr3_aa	cdr3_nt
few	.	TRBJ1-1	TRBV2	CASSAGSRLRGTEAFF	TGTGCCAGCAGTGCCGGCAGCCGCCTGAGGGGCACTGAAGCTTTCTTT
many	.	TRBJ2-1	TRBV5-1	CASSLDSRNEQFF	TGCGCCAGCAGCTTGGACAGCCGCAATGAGCAGTTCTTC
few	TRBD2	TRBJ2-4	TRBV7-2	CASSLRTGLQKNIQYF	TGTGCCAGCAGCCTACGGACGGGACTACAAAAAAACATTCAGTACTTC
.	.	TRBJ2-3	TRBV7-3	CASSSVVRTDTQYF	TGTGCCAGCAGCTCGGTCGTGAGAACAGATACGCAGTATTTT
many	TRBD2	TRBJ2-3	TRBV3-1	CASSQTGLVTDTQYF	TGTGCCAGCAGCCAAACCGGACTAGTCACAGATACGCAGTATTTT
once	.	TRBJ2-1	TRBV27	CASSLSAHEQFF	TGTGCCAGCAGTTTATCGGCCCATGAGCAGTTCTTC
.	.	TRBJ1-2	TRBV27	CASRLMGGNYGYTF	TGTGCCAGCAGGTTAATGGGCGGAAACTATGGCTACACCTTC
.	.	TRBJ2-7	TRBV12-3/TRBV12-4	CASSLNSGYEQYF	TGTGCCAGCAGTTTGAACAGCGGGTACGAGCAGTACTTC
.	.	TRBJ1-2	TRBV5-6	CASSAAGDIGYTF	TGTGCCAGCAGCGCGGCGGGAGACATTGGCTACACCTTC
.	TRBD2	TRBJ2-2	TRBV7-2	CASQLYPSAGTGELFF	TGTGCCAGTCAGCTTTACCCTTCAGCGGGGACCGGGGAGCTGTTTTTT
.	.	TRBJ2-7	TRBV29-1	CSVLTGEQYF	TGCAGCGTACTAACAGGGGAGCAGTACTTC
.	.	TRBJ2-5	TRBV5-1	CASSWQGGIDEQYF	TGCGCCAGCAGCTGGCAGGGGGGGATTGATGAGCAGTACTTC
.	.	TRBJ2-7	TRBV10-3	CAIRQTYEQYF	TGTGCCATCAGACAGACTTACGAGCAGTACTTC
few	.	TRBJ2-5	TRBV20-1	CSARRSRSQYSQYF	TGCAGTGCTAGGCGGTCCCGGTCCCAGTACAGTCAGTACTTC
once	.	TRBJ2-5	TRBV5-1	CASSEWAGADRTQYF	TGCGCCAGCAGCGAGTGGGCAGGAGCCGACCGGACCCAGTACTTC
many	TRBD2	TRBJ2-1	TRBV25-1	CASSGDPWEAGGPGWNNEQFF	TGTGCCAGCAGTGGGGACCCCTGGGAAGCGGGAGGGCCCGGATGGAACAATGAGCAGTTCTTC
.	TRBD2	TRBJ2-7	TRBV13	CASSLGGTSTYEQYF	TGTGCCAGCAGCTTAGGAGGGACTAGCACTTACGAGCAGTACTTC
many	TRBD2	TRBJ2-3	TRBV20-1	CSAGQRDPDTQYF	TGCAGTGCTGGTCAGCGGGACCCAGATACGCAGTATTTT
many	.	TRBJ1-2	TRBV7-2	CASSLDRRDGYTF	TGTGCCAGCAGCTTAGACAGGAGAGATGGCTACACCTTC
.	.	TRBJ2-2	TRBV28	CASSMTGVTGELFF	TGTGCCAGCAGCATGACGGGGGTCACCGGGGAGCTGTTTTTT
many	.	TRBJ1-2	TRBV5-1	CASSSWDGANYGYTF	TGCGCCAGCAGCTCATGGGACGGAGCTAACTATGGCTACACCTTC
.	.	TRBJ2-3	TRBV25-1	CASSEYGSGPSTDTQYF	TGTGCCAGCAGTGAATACGGGTCAGGGCCTAGCACAGATACGCAGTATTTT
many	TRBD1	TRBJ1-2	TRBV7-2	CASSYEGGGGYTF	TGTGCCAGCAGCTATGAGGGAGGGGGCGGCTACACCTTC
.	.	TRBJ2-6	TRBV7-9	CASSFLGANVLTF	TGTGCCAGCAGCTTTCTTGGGGCCAACGTCCTGACTTTC
many	TRBD1	TRBJ1-2	TRBV4-1	CASSQEQGAKVSGGYTF	TGCGCCAGCAGCCAGGAACAGGGGGCGAAGGTTTCAGGCGGCTACACCTTC
few	TRBD1	TRBJ1-5	TRBV2	CASGQAGGRQPQHF	TGTGCCAGTGGTCAGGCAGGGGGACGTCAGCCCCAGCATTTT
.	.	TRBJ2-1	TRBV29-1	CSAGPGSEQFF	TGCAGCGCCGGGCCCGGTAGTGAGCAGTTCTTC
.	TRBD1	TRBJ1-2	TRBV20-1	CSARPDRADYGYTF	TGCAGTGCTAGGCCGGACAGGGCGGATTATGGCTACACCTTC
.	.	TRBJ1-2	TRBV7-2	CASSLRNGGAGGGYGYTF	TGTGCCAGCAGCTTACGAAATGGGGGGGCAGGCGGTGGCTATGGCTACACCTTC
many	TRBD1	TRBJ2-7	TRBV7-9	CASSRAGTDNYEQYF	TGTGCCAGCAGTAGAGCCGGGACAGACAACTACGAGCAGTACTTC
.	.	TRBJ2-7	TRBV5-3	CARSHPTPGCPYEQYF	TGTGCCAGAAGCCACCCGACTCCTGGATGTCCCTACGAGCAGTACTTC
.	.	TRBJ2-3	TRBV7-2	CASSLRLNGPADTQYF	TGTGCCAGCAGCTTACGCCTAAACGGCCCGGCGGATACGCAGTATTTT
.	.	TRBJ2-3	TRBV6-1	CTSAVMGASTDTQYF	TGTACCAGTGCAGTGATGGGGGCGAGCACAGATACGCAGTATTTT